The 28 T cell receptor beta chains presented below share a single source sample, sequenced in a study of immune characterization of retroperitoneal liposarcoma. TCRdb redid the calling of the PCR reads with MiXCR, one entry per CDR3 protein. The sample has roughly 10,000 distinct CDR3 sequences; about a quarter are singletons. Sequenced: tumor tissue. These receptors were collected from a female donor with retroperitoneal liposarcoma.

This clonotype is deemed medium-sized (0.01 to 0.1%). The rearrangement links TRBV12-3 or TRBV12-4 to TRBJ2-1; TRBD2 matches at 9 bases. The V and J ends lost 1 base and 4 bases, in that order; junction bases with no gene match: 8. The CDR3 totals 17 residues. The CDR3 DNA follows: TGTGCCAGCAGTTTAGTAGTTAGCGGGGGTGCGTACAATGAGCAGTTCTTC. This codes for CASSLVVSGGAYNEQFF.

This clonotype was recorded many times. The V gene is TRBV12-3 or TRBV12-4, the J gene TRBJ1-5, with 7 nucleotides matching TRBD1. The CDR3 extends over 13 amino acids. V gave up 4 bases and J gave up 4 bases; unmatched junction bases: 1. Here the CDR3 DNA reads TGTGCCAGCAGTTGGGGACAGAATCAGCCCCAGCATTTT. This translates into CASSWGQNQPQHF.

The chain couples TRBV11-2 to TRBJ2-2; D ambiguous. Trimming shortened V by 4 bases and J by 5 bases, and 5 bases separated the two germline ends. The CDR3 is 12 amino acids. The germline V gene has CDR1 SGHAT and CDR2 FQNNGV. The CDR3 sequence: CASSSPTGELFF. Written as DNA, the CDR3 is TGTGCCAGCAGCTCCCCTACCGGGGAGCTGTTTTTT.

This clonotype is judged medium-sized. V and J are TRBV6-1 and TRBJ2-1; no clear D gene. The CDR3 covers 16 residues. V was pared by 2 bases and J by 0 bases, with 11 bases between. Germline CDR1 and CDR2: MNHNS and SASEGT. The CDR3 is CASSERQVSSYNEQFF. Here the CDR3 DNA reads TGTGCCAGCAGTGAACGGCAGGTTAGCTCCTACAATGAGCAGTTCTTC.

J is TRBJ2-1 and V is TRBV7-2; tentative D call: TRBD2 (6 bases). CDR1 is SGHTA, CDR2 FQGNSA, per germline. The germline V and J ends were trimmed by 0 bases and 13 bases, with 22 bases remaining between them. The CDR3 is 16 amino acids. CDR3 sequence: CASSLAPLASRETQFF. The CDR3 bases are TGTGCCAGCAGCTTAGCCCCTCTAGCGTCCCGGGAGACCCAGTTCTTC.

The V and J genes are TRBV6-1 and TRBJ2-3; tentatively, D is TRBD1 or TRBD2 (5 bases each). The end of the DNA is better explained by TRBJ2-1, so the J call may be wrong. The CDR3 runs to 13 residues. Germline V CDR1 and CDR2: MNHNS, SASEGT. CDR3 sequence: CASSATTIGTQFF. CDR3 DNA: TGTGCCAGCAGTGCAACCACAATAGGGACCCAGTTCTTC.

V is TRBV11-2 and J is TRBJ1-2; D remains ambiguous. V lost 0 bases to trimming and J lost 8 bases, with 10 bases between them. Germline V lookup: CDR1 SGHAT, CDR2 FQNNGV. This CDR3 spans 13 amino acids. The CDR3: CASSLDRTRGYTF. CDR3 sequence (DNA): TGTGCCAGCAGCTTAGATCGGACGAGAGGCTACACCTTC.

The CDR3: CASSYGQGKEAFF. The DNA of the CDR3 is TGTGCCAGCAGTTACGGACAGGGGAAGGAAGCTTTCTTT. The rearrangement links TRBV6-6 to TRBJ1-1; 9 bases fit TRBD1. In germline, CDR1 is MNHNY, CDR2 SVGAGI (reference sequence). The CDR3 contains 13 residues. V was pared by 2 bases and J by 8 bases, with 3 bases of the junction left unmatched.

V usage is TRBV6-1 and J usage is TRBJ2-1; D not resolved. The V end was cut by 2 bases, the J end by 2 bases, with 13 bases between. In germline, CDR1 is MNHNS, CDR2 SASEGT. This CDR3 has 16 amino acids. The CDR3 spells CASSEPARAAYNEQFF. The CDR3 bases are TGTGCCAGCAGTGAACCCGCACGGGCGGCCTACAATGAGCAGTTCTTC.

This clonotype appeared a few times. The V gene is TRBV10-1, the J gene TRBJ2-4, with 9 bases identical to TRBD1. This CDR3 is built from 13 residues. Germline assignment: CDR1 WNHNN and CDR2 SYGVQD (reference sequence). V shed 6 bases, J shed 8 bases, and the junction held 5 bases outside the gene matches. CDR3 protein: CASRGDRGDIQYF. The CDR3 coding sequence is TGCGCCAGCAGGGGTGACAGGGGGGACATTCAGTACTTC.

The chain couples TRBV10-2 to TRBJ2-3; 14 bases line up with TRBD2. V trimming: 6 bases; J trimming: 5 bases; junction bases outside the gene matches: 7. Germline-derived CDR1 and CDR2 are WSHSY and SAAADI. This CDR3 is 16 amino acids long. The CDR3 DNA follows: TGCGCCAGCAGGGGAGGACTAGCGGGGGGTTTAGATACGCAGTATTTT. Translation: CASRGGLAGGLDTQYF.

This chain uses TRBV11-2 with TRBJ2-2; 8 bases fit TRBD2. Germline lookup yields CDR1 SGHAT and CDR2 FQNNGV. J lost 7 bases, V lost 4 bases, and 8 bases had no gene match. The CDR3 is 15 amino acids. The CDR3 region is CASSSRTSLVGELFF. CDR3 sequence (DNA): TGTGCCAGCAGCTCCAGGACTAGCCTGGTCGGGGAGCTGTTTTTT.

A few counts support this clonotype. In DNA, the CDR3 is TGTGCCAGCAGCTTAGCTGCGGGGGCTAATGAGCAGTACTTC. It specifies CASSLAAGANEQYF. This sequence joins TRBV7-2 and TRBJ2-1, with D possibly matching TRBD2 (7 bases). The tail of the sequence fits TRBJ2-7 better, so the J call may be wrong. Germline assignment: CDR1 SGHTA and CDR2 FQGNSA. The CDR3 has 14 amino acids.

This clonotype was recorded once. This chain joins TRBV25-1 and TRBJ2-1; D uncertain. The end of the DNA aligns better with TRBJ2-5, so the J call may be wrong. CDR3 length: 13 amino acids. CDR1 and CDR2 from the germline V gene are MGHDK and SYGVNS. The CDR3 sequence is CASSSRLRETQYF. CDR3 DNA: TGTGCCAGCAGTTCTAGGTTGCGGGAGACCCAGTACTTC.

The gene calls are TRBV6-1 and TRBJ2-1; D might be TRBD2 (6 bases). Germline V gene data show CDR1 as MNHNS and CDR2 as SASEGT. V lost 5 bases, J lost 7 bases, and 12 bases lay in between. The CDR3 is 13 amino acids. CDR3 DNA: TGTGCCAGCAGTTTATTTGCGGGGAATGAGCAGTTCTTC. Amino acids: CASSLFAGNEQFF.

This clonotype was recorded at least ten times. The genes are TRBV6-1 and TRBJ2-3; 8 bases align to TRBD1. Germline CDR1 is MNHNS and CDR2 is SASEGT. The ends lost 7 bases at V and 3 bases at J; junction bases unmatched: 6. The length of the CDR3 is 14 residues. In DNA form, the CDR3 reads TGTGCCAGCACCCTTGGGACAGGAACAGATACGCAGTATTTT. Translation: CASTLGTGTDTQYF.

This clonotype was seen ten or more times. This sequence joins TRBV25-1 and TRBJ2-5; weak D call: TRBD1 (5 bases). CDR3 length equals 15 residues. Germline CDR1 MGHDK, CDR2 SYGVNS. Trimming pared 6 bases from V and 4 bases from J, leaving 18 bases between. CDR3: CASSVKGAVGETQYF. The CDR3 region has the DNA TGTGCCAGCAGCGTAAAAGGGGCAGTGGGAGAGACCCAGTACTTC.

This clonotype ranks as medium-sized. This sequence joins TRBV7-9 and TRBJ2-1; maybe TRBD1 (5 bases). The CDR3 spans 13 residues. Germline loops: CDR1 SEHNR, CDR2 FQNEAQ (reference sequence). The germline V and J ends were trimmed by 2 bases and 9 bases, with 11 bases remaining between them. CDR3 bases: TGTGCCAGCAGCTTAAAGGGGAAAGCTGAGCAGTTCTTC. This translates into CASSLKGKAEQFF.

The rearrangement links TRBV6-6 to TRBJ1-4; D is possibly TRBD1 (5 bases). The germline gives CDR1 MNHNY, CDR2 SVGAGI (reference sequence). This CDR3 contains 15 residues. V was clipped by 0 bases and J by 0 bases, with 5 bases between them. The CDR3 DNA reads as TGTGCCAGCAGTTACTCGACAGCAACTAATGAAAAACTGTTTTTT. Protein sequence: CASSYSTATNEKLFF.

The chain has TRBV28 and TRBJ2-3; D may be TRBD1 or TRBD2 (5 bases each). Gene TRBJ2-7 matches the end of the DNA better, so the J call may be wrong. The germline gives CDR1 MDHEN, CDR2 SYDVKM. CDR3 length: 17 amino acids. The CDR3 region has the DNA TGTGCCAGCACCCTTTCCCTTTTCGGGGCTAGTCACTACGAGCAGTACTTC. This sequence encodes CASTLSLFGASHYEQYF.

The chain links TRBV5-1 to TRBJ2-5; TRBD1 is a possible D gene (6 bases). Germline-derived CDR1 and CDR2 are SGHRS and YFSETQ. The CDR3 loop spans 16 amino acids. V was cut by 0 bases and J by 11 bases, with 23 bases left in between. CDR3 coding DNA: TGCGCCAGCAGCTTGGGCGACAGGAGTTTTACGGATGAGCAGTACTTC. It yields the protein CASSLGDRSFTDEQYF.

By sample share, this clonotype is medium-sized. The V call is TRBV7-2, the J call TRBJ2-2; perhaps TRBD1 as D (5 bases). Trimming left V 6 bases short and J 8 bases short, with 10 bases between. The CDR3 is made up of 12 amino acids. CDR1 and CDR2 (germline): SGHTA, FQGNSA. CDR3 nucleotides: TGTGCCAGCAGGACCGGACAAGGGGAGCTGTTTTTT. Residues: CASRTGQGELFF.

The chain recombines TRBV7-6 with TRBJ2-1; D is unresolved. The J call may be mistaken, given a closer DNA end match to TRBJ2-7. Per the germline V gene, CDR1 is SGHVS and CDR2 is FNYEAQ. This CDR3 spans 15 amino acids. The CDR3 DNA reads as TGTGCCAGCAGCCTCGGCTCTAGAAACTACAATGAGCAGTACTTC. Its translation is CASSLGSRNYNEQYF.

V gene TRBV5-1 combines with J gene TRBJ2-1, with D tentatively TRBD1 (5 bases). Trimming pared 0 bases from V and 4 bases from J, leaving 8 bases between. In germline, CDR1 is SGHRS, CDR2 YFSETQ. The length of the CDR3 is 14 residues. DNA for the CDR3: TGCGCCAGCAGCTTGGAGGGGCCGTACAATGAGCAGTTCTTC. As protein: CASSLEGPYNEQFF.

As DNA, the CDR3 is TGTGCCAGCAGGGGATCGAACAGGGAAAGCGGATCACCCCTCCACTTT. Protein product: CASRGSNRESGSPLHF. The V call is TRBV6-1, the J call TRBJ1-6, with D possibly being TRBD1 (6 bases). With 6 bases removed from V and 10 bases from J, the gap between germline ends came to 22 bases. Germline V CDR1 and CDR2: MNHNS, SASEGT. The CDR3 loop spans 16 amino acids.

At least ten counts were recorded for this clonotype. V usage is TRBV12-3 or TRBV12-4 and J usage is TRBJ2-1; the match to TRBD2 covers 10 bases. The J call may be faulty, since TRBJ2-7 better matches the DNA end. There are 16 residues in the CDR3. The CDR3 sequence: CASSRTSGSSYNEQYF. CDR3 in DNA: TGTGCCAGCAGCCGGACTAGCGGAAGCTCCTACAATGAGCAGTACTTC.

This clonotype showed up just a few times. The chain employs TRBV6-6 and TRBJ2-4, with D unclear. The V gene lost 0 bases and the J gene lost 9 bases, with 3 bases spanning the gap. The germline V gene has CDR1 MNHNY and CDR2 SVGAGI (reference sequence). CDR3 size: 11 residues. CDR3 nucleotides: TGTGCCAGCAGTTACTCGGGCATTCAGTACTTC. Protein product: CASSYSGIQYF.

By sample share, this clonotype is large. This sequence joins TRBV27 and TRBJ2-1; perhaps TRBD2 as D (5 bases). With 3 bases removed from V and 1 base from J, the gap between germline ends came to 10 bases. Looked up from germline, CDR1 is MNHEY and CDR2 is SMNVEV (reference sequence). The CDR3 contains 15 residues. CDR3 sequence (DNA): TGTGCCAGCAGTTTGTGGCAGCGGTCCTACAATGAGCAGTTCTTC. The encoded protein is CASSLWQRSYNEQFF.